These 28 T cell receptor beta chains were all obtained from the same sample, sequenced in a study of post-analysis software for immune sequencing data. General study findings and limits: Roughly five TRBV segments were more frequent in patients than controls; TRBV5-6, TRBV5-1 and TRBV20-1 belonged to this group.

Prepared TCR beta cDNA libraries contained unique molecular identifiers. TCRdb reprocessed the PCR reads via MiXCR and lists one record per CDR3 protein. The sample has over 700,000 distinct CDR3 sequences; 25% to 30% are singletons. No antigen is known for these receptors. Input material: blood. The receptors originated from a girl aged 5-17 years with multiple sclerosis.

The chain is built from TRBV27 and TRBJ2-7; D gene ambiguous. Trimming removed 5 bases from V and 1 base from J, with 15 bases in between. CDR1 is MNHEY, CDR2 SMNVEV, per germline (reference sequence). The length of the CDR3 is 15 residues. The CDR3 reads CASSRYTGASYEQYF. The CDR3 DNA reads TGTGCCAGCAGTAGGTATACTGGCGCTTCCTACGAGCAGTACTTC.

This chain uses TRBV6-2 or TRBV6-3 with TRBJ2-1, with D possibly TRBD1 on 5 matching bases. CDR1 and CDR2 (germline): MNHEY, SVGEGT. V lost 4 bases and J 0 bases, leaving 10 bases between the germline ends. The CDR3 has 15 amino acids. The CDR3 spells CASSFPDSSYNEQFF. In DNA, the CDR3 is TGTGCCAGCAGTTTTCCCGACAGCTCCTACAATGAGCAGTTCTTC.

V and J are TRBV7-7 and TRBJ2-1; 13 nucleotides match TRBD2. V gave up 6 bases and J gave up 10 bases; unmatched junction bases: 9. The CDR3 has 15 amino acids. The V gene's germline CDR1 is SSHAT and CDR2 FNYEAQ (reference sequence). The CDR3, as DNA: TGTGCCAGCAGTAAAGGACTAGCGGGGGCGGACGAGCAGTTCTTC. Translated, it gives CASSKGLAGADEQFF.

In this sample, this clonotype turned up a few times. The gene calls are TRBV29-1 and TRBJ2-3; 16 bases agree with TRBD2. With V trimmed by 8 bases and J by 4 bases, 15 bases remained unmatched. The V gene's germline CDR1 is SQVTM and CDR2 ANQGSEA. The CDR3 loop spans 18 amino acids. This CDR3 is CSSTGWGLAGGPSDTQYF. DNA for the CDR3: TGCAGCAGTACTGGGTGGGGACTAGCGGGAGGGCCCTCAGATACGCAGTATTTT.

This clonotype appeared a few times. This rearrangement joins TRBV7-2 to TRBJ2-1; D unresolved. The V end was cut by 5 bases, the J end by 7 bases, with 15 bases between. From germline, CDR1 is SGHTA and CDR2 FQGNSA. The CDR3 covers 14 residues. CDR3 amino acids: CASSIRPKENEQFF. The DNA of the CDR3 is TGTGCCAGCAGCATCCGACCTAAAGAGAATGAGCAGTTCTTC.

The rearrangement uses TRBV29-1 and TRBJ1-4; D gene unclear. V lost 5 bases, J lost 0 bases, and 7 bases lay in between. In germline, CDR1 is SQVTM, CDR2 ANQGSEA. The CDR3 loop spans 13 amino acids. DNA for the CDR3: TGCAGCGTTCGGGCAGCAACTAATGAAAAACTGTTTTTT. This gives the protein CSVRAATNEKLFF.

The chain recombines TRBV12-3 or TRBV12-4 with TRBJ1-1, with D possibly matching TRBD1 (6 bases). This CDR3 is 14 amino acids long. V lost 5 bases and J lost 3, with 13 bases in between. CDR3 loop: CASSMGASDTEAFF. CDR3 nucleotide sequence: TGTGCCAGCAGTATGGGGGCGTCGGACACTGAAGCTTTCTTT.

The CDR3 spells CASSPSAQSYNEQFF. CDR3 DNA sequence: TGTGCCAGCAGTCCATCGGCCCAGTCCTACAATGAGCAGTTCTTC. The rearrangement links TRBV6-5 to TRBJ2-1; the D is unclear. The CDR3 covers 15 residues. Per the germline V gene, CDR1 is MNHEY and CDR2 is SVGAGI. V lost 5 bases, J lost 1 base, and 12 bases lay in between.

This clonotype was recorded a few times. CDR3 nucleotide sequence: TGTGCCAGCAGTTCGGGAGCGGGAGACTACAATGAGCAGTTCTTC. Translating it yields CASSSGAGDYNEQFF. This chain joins TRBV6-4 and TRBJ2-1, with 8 nucleotides matching TRBD2. This CDR3 region has 15 residues. Germline CDR1 reads MRHNA; CDR2 reads SNTAGT. Trimming cost V 5 bases and J 3 bases; bases outside gene matches: 6.

This clonotype was detected only a few times. The genes are TRBV20-1 and TRBJ1-2; 7 bases are a match to TRBD1. The germline gives CDR1 DFQATT, CDR2 SNEGSKA (reference sequence). Unmatched junction bases numbered 11, after V lost 3 bases and J lost 4 bases. The CDR3 totals 15 residues. CDR3 region: CSASARDSTIYGYTF. DNA of the CDR3: TGCAGTGCTAGCGCAAGGGACAGTACAATCTATGGCTACACCTTC.

CDR3 protein: CASTYDRGGNSPLHF. The DNA of the CDR3 is TGCGCCAGCACCTATGACAGGGGTGGTAATTCACCCCTCCACTTT. The V and J genes are TRBV5-1 and TRBJ1-6, with TRBD1 identical over 8 bases. With V trimmed by 6 bases and J by 6 bases, 8 bases remained unmatched. This CDR3 comprises 15 residues. CDR1 is SGHRS and CDR2 is YFSETQ in the germline V gene.

This chain links TRBV25-1 with TRBJ2-7; the match to TRBD1 covers 9 bases. Germline V gene data show CDR1 as MGHDK and CDR2 as SYGVNS. Trimming at V came to 6 bases and at J to 5 bases, leaving 11 bases not matched to a gene. This CDR3 is built from 15 residues. DNA for the CDR3: TGTGCCAGCAGCACCCCCGGGACAGGGACGAACGAGCAGTACTTC. It specifies CASSTPGTGTNEQYF.

This clonotype was seen repeatedly, ten times or more. J is TRBJ2-3 and V is TRBV10-3; D unclear. V was cut by 6 bases and J by 0 bases, with 7 bases left in between. CDR1 is ENHRY and CDR2 is SYGVKD in the germline V gene. There are 13 residues in the CDR3. CDR3: CAIRTSSTDTQYF. The CDR3 coding sequence is TGTGCCATCAGGACCTCTAGCACAGATACGCAGTATTTT.

The chain joins TRBV28 to TRBJ2-3; 7 nucleotides match TRBD1. This CDR3 spans 14 amino acids. V trimming: 5 bases; J trimming: 5 bases; junction bases outside the gene matches: 7. The V gene's germline CDR1 is MDHEN and CDR2 SYDVKM. CDR3: CASSEPTGRDTQYF. In nucleotides, the CDR3 is TGTGCCAGCAGTGAACCGACAGGGCGAGATACGCAGTATTTT.

The genes are TRBV6-1 and TRBJ2-6, with a possible D match to TRBD1 (5 bases). Trimming stripped 6 bases from V and 0 bases from J, with 9 bases between. CDR1 and CDR2 (germline): MNHNS, SASEGT. The CDR3 has 15 residues. In DNA, the CDR3 is TGTGCCAGCAGGGTTGGGGCCTCTGGGGCCAACGTCCTGACTTTC. Amino acid sequence: CASRVGASGANVLTF.

This clonotype has only one observation. The chain's CDR3 is CSARDAGGGDEQYF. The DNA of the CDR3 is TGCAGTGCTAGAGATGCCGGGGGGGGTGACGAGCAGTACTTC. This chain uses TRBV20-1 with TRBJ2-5; the match to TRBD2 covers 8 bases. The DNA end favors TRBJ2-7, so the J call may be wrong. The length of the CDR3 is 14 residues. The germline CDR1 and CDR2 sequences are DFQATT and SNEGSKA (reference sequence).

The sample holds a few counts of this clonotype. The CDR3 sequence: CASSSIWPAQREAYEQYF. CDR3 nucleotide sequence: TGTGCCAGCAGTTCCATATGGCCCGCCCAGCGGGAGGCCTACGAGCAGTACTTC. The rearrangement links TRBV12-3 or TRBV12-4 to TRBJ2-7, with 9 bases matching TRBD2. Trimming cost V 4 bases and J 2 bases; bases outside gene matches: 15. CDR3 length equals 18 residues.

This clonotype was observed a single time. The chain uses TRBV14 and TRBJ1-6; the match to TRBD1 covers 11 bases. Trimming took 0 bases from V and 9 from J; bases not matched to a gene: 4. The CDR3 has 16 residues. Germline lookup yields CDR1 SGHDN and CDR2 FVKESK. The CDR3 reads CASSQEAGQGGSPLHF. The CDR3 coding sequence is TGTGCCAGCAGCCAAGAAGCGGGACAGGGGGGTTCACCCCTCCACTTT.

In this sample, this clonotype turned up a few times. This chain joins TRBV29-1 and TRBJ2-3; D assignment may be TRBD1 or TRBD2 (6 bases each). V lost 6 bases and J 1 base, leaving 14 bases between the germline ends. CDR1 is SQVTM, CDR2 ANQGSEA, per germline. The length of the CDR3 is 14 residues. The CDR3 sequence: CSVEGEVGTDTQYF. CDR3 sequence (DNA): TGCAGCGTAGAGGGGGAGGTGGGCACAGATACGCAGTATTTT.

The rearrangement uses TRBV5-1 and TRBJ2-1, with TRBD2 as a possible D gene (6 bases). This CDR3 contains 12 residues. V gave up 4 bases and J gave up 9 bases, with 11 bases separating them. Germline V CDR1 and CDR2: SGHRS, YFSETQ. The CDR3 protein is CASSPDGGEQFF. Written as DNA, the CDR3 is TGCGCCAGCAGCCCGGACGGGGGTGAGCAGTTCTTC. Supplemented by reference TRBV5-1 and TRBJ2-1, the full variable domain reads KAGVTQTPRYLIKTRGQQVTLSCSPISGHRSVSWYQQTPGQGLQFLFEYFSETQRNKGNFPGRFSGRQFSNSRSEMNVSTLELGDSALYLCASSPDGGEQFFGPGTRLTVL.

The J gene is TRBJ2-5, the V gene TRBV20-1; D remains unclear. This CDR3 has 13 residues. Deletions cut 1 base from V and 5 bases from J, with 11 bases between. Germline CDR1 and CDR2: DFQATT and SNEGSKA (reference sequence). CDR3 region: CSARGPFEETQYF. The CDR3 DNA sequence: TGCAGTGCTAGAGGCCCCTTCGAGGAGACCCAGTACTTC.

The chain has TRBV7-2 and TRBJ1-2, with a tentative D call TRBD1 (5 bases). V was trimmed by 4 bases and J by 4 bases, leaving 19 bases between them. CDR1 and CDR2 from the germline V gene are SGHTA and FQGNSA. The CDR3 consists of 16 residues. CDR3 nucleotide sequence: TGTGCCAGCAGCTCCCGGGGGTCGGGGCCCTCCTATGGCTACACCTTC. Translating gives CASSSRGSGPSYGYTF.

This clonotype came up a few times. J is TRBJ2-5 and V is TRBV20-1, with D unresolved. The J call is doubtful: the DNA matches TRBJ2-7 better. Germline CDR1 and CDR2: DFQATT and SNEGSKA (reference sequence). The CDR3 is 10 residues long. Here the CDR3 DNA reads TGCAGTGCTAGGCTGATCGAGCAGTACTTC. This gives the protein CSARLIEQYF.

This clonotype was counted between two and nine times. The chain is built from TRBV28 and TRBJ1-5; D unclear. There are 10 residues in the CDR3. The germline V gene has CDR1 MDHEN and CDR2 SYDVKM. V was clipped by 5 bases and J by 6 bases, with 2 bases between them. CDR3 DNA: TGTGCCAGCAGTGGTCAGCCCCAGCATTTT. Translated, it gives CASSGQPQHF.

This clonotype was found a few times. The chain has TRBV7-2 and TRBJ2-1, with a weak D call TRBD2 (6 bases). The CDR3 sequence is 15 residues long. The V gene lost 2 bases and the J gene lost 7 bases, with 15 bases spanning the gap. Germline CDR1 SGHTA, CDR2 FQGNSA. CDR3 residues: CASSLTPGLGNEQFF. DNA of the CDR3: TGTGCCAGCAGCTTAACACCGGGACTGGGGAATGAGCAGTTCTTC.

V and J are TRBV19 and TRBJ2-1; 11 bases are a match to TRBD2. V trimming: 7 bases; J trimming: 4 bases; junction bases outside the gene matches: 6. The CDR3 consists of 15 residues. From germline, CDR1 is LNHDA and CDR2 SQIVND (reference sequence). CDR3 protein: CASIGTSGSYNEQFF. CDR3 in DNA: TGTGCCAGTATCGGGACTAGCGGAAGTTACAATGAGCAGTTCTTC.

This clonotype has more than one count but fewer than ten. A read error may account for a junction end that differs from germline. The chain combines TRBV5-6 with TRBJ2-3, with a possible D match to TRBD1 (6 bases). The CDR3 is 16 residues long. Germline-derived CDR1 and CDR2 are SGHDT and YYEEEE. The CDR3 sequence is CASSPDEVQGTDTQYF. The CDR3 DNA is TGTGCCAGCAGCCCCGACGAGGTACAGGGCACGGATACGCAGTATTTT.

The V gene is TRBV13, the J gene TRBJ1-5; possibly TRBD1 for D (6 bases). V shed 0 bases and J shed 1 base, with 10 bases lying between them. The CDR3 has 16 amino acids. CDR1 is PRHDT, CDR2 FYEKMQ, per germline (reference sequence). The CDR3 region has the DNA TGTGCCAGCAGCTTAGGGGTGGGGGGCAGCAATCAGCCCCAGCATTTT. The encoded protein is CASSLGVGGSNQPQHF.